What follows is one T cell receptor (beta chain) and its context. Germline V gives CDR1 SGDLS, CDR2 YYNGEE. The CDR3 is 15 residues long. Trimming removed 3 bases from V and 2 bases from J; junction bases left unmatched: 6. Patients in Seattle were enrolled during active infection, then followed longitudinally. The data are from a study of blood T cell repertoires in COVID-19. Turning to the study itself: Donors in the United States, Italy and Spain gave samples during acute or convalescent COVID-19. PBMCs, B-cell-depleted T cells, or T cells provided the cDNA or gDNA that made up the material.

Original data processing: Quantification of nucleated cells was approximated via reference gene primer amplification. Sequencing used immunoSEQ multiplex PCR; TCRdb keeps in-frame clones, though not all of them. The D gene and trimming were derived from the DNA, and the V and J assignments and clone size from that table. The profile covers 150,000 to 200,000 clones, with 82% appearing a single time and around 8% taken by the ten largest. This sequence was found in a woman aged 55-75 years with COVID-19, enrolled during active disease. Input material: peripheral blood. The V gene is TRBV9, the J gene TRBJ2-3; 7 bases line up with TRBD2. CDR3 sequence (DNA): TGTGCCAGCAGCGACCCTAGCGGATACACAGATACGCAGTATTTT. Protein product: CASSDPSGYTDTQYF.